This TCR beta chain is from a study of cytomegalovirus exposure and HLA in healthy donors. Findings of the study overall: A later analysis found first-cohort TCR clusters tended to co-occur in the 90 to 150 validation repertoires.

Regarding this clone: Its antigen is unknown.

Assay: immunoSEQ multiplex PCR; the TCRdb copy retains only in-frame clones and omits some. The data hold 150,000 or so clones, with about 91% observed a single time. Material for sequencing was PBMCs. This sequence originates from a woman between 18 and 30 years old in good health and CMV-seronegative.

The CDR3 nucleotides read TGTGCCAGCAGTGTGTCAAGGGACAGAAAGTACTTC. Protein: CASSVSRDRKYF. The chain employs TRBV2 and TRBJ2-5, with 7 bases lining up with TRBD1. The CDR3 loop spans 12 amino acids. The trim removed 4 bases at V and 12 bases at J, leaving 8 bases unmatched. From germline, CDR1 is SNHLY and CDR2 FYNNEI.